This TCR beta chain was observed in a study of T cells after yellow fever vaccination. The length of the CDR3 is 12 residues. The ends were cut back, 2 bases at V and 8 bases at J, with 9 bases in the middle. CDR1 is SEHNR and CDR2 is FQNEAQ in the germline V gene (reference sequence). As TCR cDNA was made by 5'RACE template switching, a universal primer site and UMIs were added. TCRdb passed the 5' RACE reads through MiXCR, listing each CDR3 protein once. The top ten hold 17% of the sample, which has about 580,000 distinct CDR3 sequences, roughly 17% seen once. Study-wide results and limits: Overlap between CD4 and CD8 compartments was detected for a small share of clonotypes.

With regard to this clonotype: Its antigen is still unknown.

This material consisted of PBMCs, taken roughly 5 days after the first yellow fever vaccination. The receptor was derived from a young man who received the YFV17D yellow fever vaccine. The V call is TRBV7-9, the J call TRBJ1-2; D not resolved. The CDR3 nucleotides read TGTGCCAGCAGCTTACACGGAGAGGGCTACACCTTC. Encoded protein: CASSLHGEGYTF.